The clone carrying this TCR beta chain was seen more than once but under ten times. This specimen belongs to a study of CD8 T cells in ankylosing spondylitis. Preparation of TCR beta libraries was done by quantitative 5'-RACE with molecular barcodes. Each CDR3 protein is one row after TCRdb ran MiXCR on the 5' RACE reads. Of some 200,000 distinct CDR3 sequences listed, around a sixth were seen once; the top ten hold roughly 4%. The germline V and J ends were trimmed by 7 bases and 2 bases, with 14 bases remaining between them. CDR1 is SQVTM and CDR2 is ANQGSEA in the germline V gene. CDR3 length: 13 amino acids.

The sequenced sample was blood, either unsorted or a sorted T cell fraction (not recorded which). The V gene is TRBV29-1, the J gene TRBJ2-5; possible D gene TRBD1, 5 bases. The origin of this receptor is a male donor under 30 with ankylosing spondylitis or in good health (not recorded which). The CDR3 region is CSARKKGQETQYF. DNA of the CDR3: TGCAGCGCCCGGAAAAAGGGGCAAGAGACCCAGTACTTC.